The clone carrying this T cell receptor beta chain has a count of ten or more. Antigen specificity is unknown. Individual TCR cDNA molecules each bore their own unique molecular identifier. TCRdb ran MiXCR on the 5' RACE reads and lists one entry per CDR3 protein. The sample includes some 120,000 distinct CDR3 sequences, 9% to 15% of them seen just once. Time point described: blood at routine non-recurrence follow-up after resection. Unsorted samples of tumor, nontumor lung or frozen PBMC had their whole RNA sequenced. The sample comes from a study of spatial heterogeneity in lung cancer. Study information: Alpha-chain sequences were consistently detected in smaller numbers than beta-chain sequences. Study outcomes and limitations: Circulating ubiquitous expanded tumor TCRs were observed more frequently at resection than at follow-up.

This receptor was taken from a male donor with early-stage non-small cell lung cancer. The sequences come from PBMCs, collected at follow-up.

The CDR3 region has the DNA TGTGCCAGTAGCATCGCATCGGGGGGCGCTGGCAAAAACATTCAGTACTTC. This translates into CASSIASGGAGKNIQYF. The chain uses TRBV19 and TRBJ2-4, with D possibly being TRBD2 (7 bases). This CDR3 is built from 17 residues. In germline, CDR1 is LNHDA, CDR2 SQIVND (reference sequence). V lost 6 bases to trimming and J lost 3 bases, with 21 bases between them.